This T cell receptor (beta chain) is from a study of human T cells and chemical hapten exposure. Overall study context: Patches with 0.01% DPC went on the upper back, and the tests were read at 6 days.

The sample's time point: patch test 1, 2 weeks after DPC sensitization. Treatment in this sample: therapeutic diphenylcyclopropenone sensitization with weekly scalp DPC. In the library, unique molecular identifiers were attached to individual cDNA molecules. Per the authors' pipeline: Sample TCR totals centred on a median of approximately 100,000, ranging roughly 20,000 to 700,000. TCRdb processed the RACE reads anew with MiXCR; each CDR3 protein has one entry. In this record, the V and J calls reflect TCRdb's handling and not the investigators' own analysis. The data contain 75,000 to 100,000 distinct CDR3 sequences, about an eighth of them seen just once; the ten biggest clones take up 2.1%. Germline CDR1 reads LGHNA; CDR2 reads YSLEER. The CDR3 is 16 amino acids. V was shortened by 1 base and J by 3 bases, with 13 bases between the two germline ends. Study observations and caveats: Expanded TCRs clustered into significantly more large CDR3 similarity groups than controls, the analysis revealed.

For this clonotype: Its antigen is unidentified.

V gene TRBV4-3 combines with J gene TRBJ1-3, with D hard to call. The material sequenced was whole blood, taken in connection with sensitization to the hapten diphenylcyclopropenone (DPC). The receptor was derived from a woman aged 40 to 50 with alopecia areata. Some clones in this sample may be carry-over from other donors' samples. CDR3 DNA sequence: TGCGCCAGCAGCCAAGGTTCAACCATCGTTGGAAACACCATATATTTT. Its protein product is CASSQGSTIVGNTIYF.